This T cell receptor (beta chain) came from a study of blood T cell repertoires in COVID-19. In the study overall: T cells, B-cell-depleted T cells, or PBMCs provided the cDNA or gDNA that served as material.

In the original processing: Reference gene primer amplification in the assay estimated nucleated cell counts. The data were produced by immunoSEQ multiplex PCR, yet TCRdb's version contains in-frame clones alone and is incomplete. The V and J calls and clone size were taken over from that table, and D and trimming were inferred from the DNA. The table shows roughly 250,000 clones, with around nine tenths occurring only once. Across 20 to 25 US areas, participants ranged in age from 18 to 89 years. Donors of Cohort 3 who recovered were those that had two negative PCRs, clearance, or symptom resolution. The CDR3 has 13 residues. V shed 1 base and J shed 5 bases, with 9 bases lying between them. CDR1 and CDR2 (germline): SGHRS, YFSETQ.

The V and J genes are TRBV5-1 and TRBJ1-1; TRBD1 might be the D (5 bases). Sequencing input: PBMCs or T cells enriched from blood (not recorded which). This clonotype originated in a woman in her late teens or twenties who had recovered from COVID-19. The CDR3 protein is CASSLIGETEAFF. Written as DNA, the CDR3 is TGCGCCAGCAGCTTGATAGGGGAAACTGAAGCTTTCTTT.